This T cell receptor beta chain was recovered during a study of beta chain features in type 1 diabetes. With respect to this clone: The target antigen is unknown.

As every portion of the isolated RNA was reverse transcribed, the sequencing read expressed TCRB transcripts. TCRdb's table, derived via immunoSEQ multiplex PCR, lists solely in-frame clones and lacks some. The sample records roughly 220,000 clones, 16% being singletons. Regarding the study as a whole: Significant though moderate, a shortening of TCRB CDR3s appeared in all four CD4+ subsets of Type 1 diabetes patients. Reduced insertions and increased deletions marked VDJ junctions in type 1 diabetes patients.

In total, each donor contributed a single heparinised blood draw that averaged around 0.12 L. Over 95% purity was reached by all sorted populations. The V end was cut by 4 bases, the J end by 0 bases, with 13 bases between. Germline CDR1 reads SGHDT; CDR2 reads YYEEEE. CDR3 length equals 15 residues. Sequencing was done on a sample of naive CD4+ T cells from blood. V usage is TRBV5-6 and J usage is TRBJ2-5; TRBD1 might be the D (6 bases). The receptor was isolated from a man aged 25-45 years with type 1 diabetes. The CDR3 is CASSARTDYQETQYF. CDR3 in DNA: TGTGCCAGCAGCGCCAGGACAGACTACCAAGAGACCCAGTACTTC.